This entry describes one T cell receptor beta chain. The antigen it binds to is not known. The record has no base qualities; no much larger clone is one base away. The 39 donors, aged about 6 to 95 years, were systemically healthy Caucasian individuals from Russia. Roughly 9 milliliters of peripheral blood were drawn from each donor into EDTA-treated Vacutainer tubes. PBMCs were isolated by Ficoll-Paque density-gradient centrifugation, with at least 7 million obtained per sample. Total RNA, at least 6 micrograms per sample, was extracted from PBMCs with Trizol reagent. The percentages of naive CD45RAhigh/CD27high T cells were determined by flow cytometry on a PBMC aliquot from every donor. The data were taken from a study of blood T cells in healthy people across ages (dated by TCRdb to between 2014 and 2017). Regarding the research as a whole: Template switching captured roughly one uniquely barcoded TCR beta cDNA molecule per two T cells in model experiments. Two additional independent replicas of 1 million unique cDNA reads from the same blood draw were analyzed for two donors (one aged 18 to 30 and one aged 80 or older). Donors were grouped into four age groups: young (average roughly 16 years), middle-aged (39), aged (around 60) and long-lived (just over 80). The study measured age-related changes in TCR beta repertoire diversity using deep sequencing normalized with unique cDNA molecular identifiers. Donors of different ages were randomly distributed across sequencing lanes to avoid experimental bias.

The V and J ends are trimmed by 4 bases and 5 bases, leaving 14 bases between them. From its cysteine to its phenylalanine, the CDR3 spans 14 amino acids. The read is trimmed to its CDR3 DNA, 42 bases read in frame from base 1. What the research found in general, with its limitations: Estimates of total diversity based on one million sequenced T cells were regarded as lower bounds and as underestimates. The percentage of naive T cells measured by flow cytometry correlated strongly with observed TCR beta diversity. Bulk unsorted PBMC profiling prevented conclusive comparison of naive and antigen-experienced compartments. Observed TCR beta diversity per million T cells fell roughly linearly with age, and a significant reduction was already apparent by age around 40. Because donor CMV infection status was unknown, age-related changes in expanded clonotypes were potentially confounded. Compared with the aged group, more naive CD4+ T cells, fewer expanded clones and increased TCR diversity were shown by the long-lived group, suggesting age selection.

Libraries were made using 5' RACE. This sample was sequenced with an Illumina HiSeq 2500. A second roughly 6 to 12 cycle PCR used a sample-barcoded 5' primer and a J-beta primer mix. A unique molecular identifier was introduced onto each TCR beta cDNA molecule by a template-switch 5' adaptor carrying 12 random nucleotides. At least 2.5 million CDR3-containing paired-end reads were obtained from each sample. All of the RNA was converted into first-strand cDNA using the Mint cDNA synthesis kit, with a TRBC-specific oligonucleotide serving as the primer. Following uracil-DNA glycosylase treatment, all cDNA underwent a first 18-cycle PCR with the universal primers M1SS and BC2_uni_R. The published analysis was carried out like this. For normalization, 1 million high-quality reads, each with a distinct molecular identifier, were randomly selected from each sample. Instead of being binned into consensus sequences, reads that shared molecular identifiers were thrown out. MiTCR, set to a Q25 quality threshold and the strictest error-elimination algorithm, was used for CDR3 identification, clonotype clustering and error correction. Lower-bound total TCR beta diversity was estimated with a nonparametric unseen species model using Euler transformation. The public reads were reprocessed in TCRdb via fastp at Q25 and MiXCR, keeping in-frame beta chains. Entries are consolidated by CDR3 protein sequence, retaining the most common genes and DNA. The V and J calls, along with clone size, are taken from TCRdb and not from the paper's own processing. This sample gives 1.5 million to 2 million distinct CDR3 sequences in total; 30% to 40% of them show up just once. The ten largest clones take up approximately 10% of the sample.

The TCR originated in a woman between 25 and 40 years old in good health. The sequencing input was blood. The sequence links TRBV12-3 or TRBV12-4 to TRBJ1-2, with TRBD1 as a weak D call on 6 bases. The DNA sequence follows: TGTGCCAGCAGTTCAGGGGTTGTGGAGTATGGCTACACCTTC. Its protein reads: CASSSGVVEYGYTF.